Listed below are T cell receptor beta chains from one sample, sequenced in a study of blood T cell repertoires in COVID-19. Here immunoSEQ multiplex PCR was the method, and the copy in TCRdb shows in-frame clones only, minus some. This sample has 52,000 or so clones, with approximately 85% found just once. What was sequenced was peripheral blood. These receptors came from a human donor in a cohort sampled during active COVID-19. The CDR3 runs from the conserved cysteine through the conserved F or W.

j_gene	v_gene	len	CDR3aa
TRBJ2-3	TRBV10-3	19	CAISEPAGLAGLSTDTQYF
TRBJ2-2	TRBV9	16	CASGKGQGSNTGELFF
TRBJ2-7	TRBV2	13	CASRRQESYEQYF
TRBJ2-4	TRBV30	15	CAWSLGPGTENIQYF
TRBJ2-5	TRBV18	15	CASSRTSGIQETQYF
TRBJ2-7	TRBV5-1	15	CASSLAVRGPYEQYF
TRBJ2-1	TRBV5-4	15	CASSSGLATYNEQFF
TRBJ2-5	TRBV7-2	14	CASSLLSRPETQYF
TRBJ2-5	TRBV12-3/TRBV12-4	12	CASRRESETQYF
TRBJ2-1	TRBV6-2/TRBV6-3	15	CASSVDSQPYNEQFF
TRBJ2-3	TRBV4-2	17	CASSQDGSASGSDTQYF
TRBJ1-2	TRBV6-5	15	CASSYSQRGFYGYTF
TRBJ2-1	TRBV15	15	CATSRDIAGDNEQFF
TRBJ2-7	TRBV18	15	CASSLRPIPGYEQYF
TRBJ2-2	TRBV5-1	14	CASSLASGTGELFF
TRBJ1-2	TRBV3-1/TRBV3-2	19	CASSPLSLLGELRFYGYTF
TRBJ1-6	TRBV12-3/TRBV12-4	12	CASSPVNSPLHF
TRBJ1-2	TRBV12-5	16	CASGLASKGGSYGYTF
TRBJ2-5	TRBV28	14	CASSISGLQETQYF
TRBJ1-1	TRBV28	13	CASVWQGNTEAFF
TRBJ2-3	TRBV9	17	CASSVEGGDYFPDTQYF
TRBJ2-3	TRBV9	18	CASTRGLAGVGGADTQYF
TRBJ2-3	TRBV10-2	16	CASTRTVKVGTDTQYF
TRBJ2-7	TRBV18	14	CASSPGDGRGEQYF
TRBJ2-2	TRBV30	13	CAWSVRYSGELFF
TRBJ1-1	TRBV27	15	CASMARGLTATEAFF
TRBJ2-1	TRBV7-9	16	CASSPSRGSSYNEQFF
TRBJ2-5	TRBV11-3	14	CASSPGQDQETQYF
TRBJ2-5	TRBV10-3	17	CAISEAYSGRGPETQYF
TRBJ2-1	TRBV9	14	CASSVVGGNNEQFF
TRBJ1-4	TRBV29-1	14	CSVEGGRSNEKLFF
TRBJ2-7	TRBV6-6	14	CASSLPSGSYEQYF
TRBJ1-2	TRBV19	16	CASSQRGGRRLYGYTF
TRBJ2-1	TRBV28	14	CATSGGQGFNEQFF
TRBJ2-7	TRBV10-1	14	CASSGGQGANEQYF
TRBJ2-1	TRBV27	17	CASSLAAGGPSYNEQFF
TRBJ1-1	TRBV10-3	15	CAISGGGGWNTEAFF
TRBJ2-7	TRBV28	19	CASSSPGGSRTSSSYEQYF
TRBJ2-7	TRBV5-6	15	CASSHVGTGGDEQYF
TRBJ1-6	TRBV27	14	CASRVGGGNSPLHF
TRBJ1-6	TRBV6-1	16	CASSVTLGTPNSPLHF
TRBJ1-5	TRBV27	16	CASRSRLSGTHQPQHF
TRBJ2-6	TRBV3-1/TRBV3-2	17	CASSPRTESSGANVLTF
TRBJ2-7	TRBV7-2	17	CASSLESGRAFSLEQYF
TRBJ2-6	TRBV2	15	CASSEEGAGANVLTF
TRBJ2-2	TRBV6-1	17	CASSDRFTGVNTGELFF
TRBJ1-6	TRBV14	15	CASSQEQGSNSPLHF
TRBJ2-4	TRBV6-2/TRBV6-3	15	CASSRETGNKNIQYF
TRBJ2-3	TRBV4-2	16	CASSQVLAEYTDTQYF
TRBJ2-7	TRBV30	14	CAWIGKGSSYEQYF
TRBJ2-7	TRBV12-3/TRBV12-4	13	CASSTGLAGEAYF
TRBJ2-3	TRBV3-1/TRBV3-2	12	CASSPDYYTQYF
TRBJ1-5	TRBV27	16	CASSLTGIMSNQPQHF
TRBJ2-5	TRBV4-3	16	CASSQDRDKYQETQYF
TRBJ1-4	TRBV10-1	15	CASSQQGADNEKLFF